A selection of T cell receptor beta chains follows, all from one sample in a study of human T cells and chemical hapten exposure. TCRdb processed the RACE reads anew with MiXCR; each CDR3 protein has one entry. The sample holds more than 250,000 distinct CDR3 sequences; approximately 8.4% are singletons and the top ten take about 2.1%. The sample here was whole blood, taken in connection with sensitization to the hapten diphenylcyclopropenone (DPC). Receptor source: a woman between 35 and 50 years old with alopecia areata. Some clones in this sample may be carry-over from other donors' samples. CDR3s include the opening cysteine and the closing phenylalanine or tryptophan. A D gene is named only where the DNA matches it firmly. Part of the rows lack a size; the others show once, few, many or a class for expanded clones.

j_call clone_size d_call v_call cdr3_nt cdr3_aa
TRBJ2-3 few NA TRBV29-1 TGCAGCGTTGTGGGCGGTGGATTAGTCGGCACAGATACGCAGTATTTT CSVVGGGLVGTDTQYF
TRBJ1-2 many NA TRBV6-5 TGTGCCAGCAGGGCCGGGACCCGATATGGCTACACCTTC CASRAGTRYGYTF
TRBJ2-2 many TRBD2 TRBV4-2 TGTGCCAGCAGTCACGGGACTAGCTTTGCCGACACCGGGGAGCTGTTTTTT CASSHGTSFADTGELFF
TRBJ2-7 NA NA TRBV12-3/TRBV12-4 TGTGCCAGCAGCCCCTGGGGGTACTCCTACGAGCAGTACTTC CASSPWGYSYEQYF
TRBJ2-7 few TRBD2 TRBV6-2/TRBV6-3 TGTGCCATTGGGTTAGCGGGAGGCTACGAGCAGTACTTC CAIGLAGGYEQYF
TRBJ2-5 many NA TRBV6-2/TRBV6-3 TGTGCCAGCAGCGGCCGTCTGCTGGAGACCCAGTACTTC CASSGRLLETQYF
TRBJ2-2 few NA TRBV28 TGTGCCAGCAGTTTACGTAACGGGGAGCTGTTTTTT CASSLRNGELFF
TRBJ1-1 NA NA TRBV28 TGTGCCAGCAGTTTTTTAATATTCAGGGGATCGAACACTGAAGCTTTCTTT CASSFLIFRGSNTEAFF
TRBJ2-5 few NA TRBV4-3 TGCGCCAGCAGCCAAGTCAGGGGTGAGACCCAGTACTTC CASSQVRGETQYF
TRBJ2-2 NA NA TRBV4-3 TGCGCCAGCAGCCAAGGAGCGGTAAACACCGGGGAGCTGTTTTTT CASSQGAVNTGELFF
TRBJ2-7 few NA TRBV3-1 TGTGCCAGCAGCCAAGATTTGGCCAACGAGCAGTACTTC CASSQDLANEQYF
TRBJ2-5 NA NA TRBV18 TGTGCCAGCTCACCAGGAACAGGTTTCCAAGAGACCCAGTACTTC CASSPGTGFQETQYF
TRBJ1-3 NA NA TRBV12-3/TRBV12-4 TGTGCCAGCAGTTTTGGGACTGGAAACACCATATATTTT CASSFGTGNTIYF
TRBJ2-7 few NA TRBV6-1 TGTGCCAGCAGTGGACGGTCATTAAGTGTCTCCTACGAGCAGTACTTC CASSGRSLSVSYEQYF
TRBJ2-3 many NA TRBV3-1 TGTGCCAGCAGCCAACGGTCGGGTCAGTCGGCAGATACGCAGTATTTT CASSQRSGQSADTQYF
TRBJ2-3 many NA TRBV7-2 TGTGCCAGCAGCCAACGGCCCCCCCTAGATACGCAGTATTTT CASSQRPPLDTQYF
TRBJ2-3 NA TRBD2 TRBV25-1 TGTGCCAGCAGTGTAGAGCCTAGCGGAACAGATACGCAGTATTTT CASSVEPSGTDTQYF
TRBJ2-7 NA TRBD1 TRBV12-3/TRBV12-4 TGTGCCAGCAGGGAAACAGGGGTATCCCACGAGCAGTACTTC CASRETGVSHEQYF
TRBJ2-3 NA NA TRBV20-1 TGCAGTGCTAGAGAGAGGGGTTACAGGGTACGAAGCACAGATACGCAGTATTTT CSARERGYRVRSTDTQYF
TRBJ2-7 many TRBD2 TRBV6-2/TRBV6-3 TGTGCCAGCAGTCATGGACTAGCGGGGAGCTCCTACGAGCAGTACTTC CASSHGLAGSSYEQYF
TRBJ1-2 few NA TRBV7-2 TGTGCCAGCAGCCCGGAATGGGGCTATGGCTACACCTTC CASSPEWGYGYTF
TRBJ2-1 NA TRBD2 TRBV5-1 TGCGCCAGCAGCGTAACTAGCGGGAGTTCCTATGAGCAGTTCTTC CASSVTSGSSYEQFF
TRBJ1-6 NA NA TRBV4-1 TGCGCCAGCAGCCAAGACCCCGGGAGCGCATCACCCCTCCACTTT CASSQDPGSASPLHF
TRBJ2-7 once NA TRBV20-1 TGCAGTGCTAGACCTACCGGCCTCAGCTCCTACGAGCGGTACTTC CSARPTGLSSYERYF
TRBJ1-3 few NA TRBV29-1 TGCAGCGTATTCGAACAGGCCACCTCTGGAAACACCATATATTTT CSVFEQATSGNTIYF
TRBJ2-3 few TRBD2 TRBV20-1 TGCAGTGCTAGAGGGGTGGTAGCGGGAGTAAGGATAGATACGCAGTATTTT CSARGVVAGVRIDTQYF
TRBJ1-4 many TRBD1 TRBV10-3 TGTGCCATCAGTCCCGGGACAGGGGAAGGAAAACTGTTTTTT CAISPGTGEGKLFF
TRBJ2-1 few TRBD2 TRBV5-1 TGCGCCAGCGCTTCCCCTAGCGGCTCCTACAATGAGCAGTTCTTC CASASPSGSYNEQFF
TRBJ2-7 many NA TRBV7-9 TGTGCCAGCAGCTTACCGGTAGGTGAGCAGTACTTC CASSLPVGEQYF
TRBJ2-7 many NA TRBV4-1 TGCGCCAGCAGCCAGAGGCAGGGCGAGCAGTACTTC CASSQRQGEQYF
TRBJ1-4 NA NA TRBV7-9 TGTGCCAGCAGCTTAGGGGGCGGCGGCTGGTTGGAAAAACTGTTTTTT CASSLGGGGWLEKLFF
TRBJ2-7 NA TRBD1 TRBV4-1 TGCGCCAACAGCCCGGGGACAGTCTACGAGCAGTACTTC CANSPGTVYEQYF
TRBJ2-7 NA NA TRBV3-1 TGTGCCAGCAGCGAGGCAGGAGATTACGAGCAGTACTTC CASSEAGDYEQYF
TRBJ2-1 NA TRBD2 TRBV6-2/TRBV6-3 TGTGCCAGCAGTTTGGAAACTAGCGGCCTACAGGAGCAGTTCTTC CASSLETSGLQEQFF
TRBJ1-1 NA TRBD1 TRBV20-1 TGCAGTGCTAGGGGACAGGGGATCCTTGAAGCTTTCTTT CSARGQGILEAFF
TRBJ1-1 many NA TRBV12-3/TRBV12-4 TGTGCCAGCAGTTTACGTTTGGGGGCTGGTGGCACTGAAGCTTTCTTT CASSLRLGAGGTEAFF
TRBJ2-5 NA NA TRBV27 TGTGCCAGCTCCCGATGGGACGGACAAGAGACCCAGTACTTC CASSRWDGQETQYF
TRBJ1-1 NA TRBD1 TRBV5-5 TGTGCCAGCAGCTTGGGCGGGACAGGGGCGAACACTGAAGCTTTCTTT CASSLGGTGANTEAFF
TRBJ2-5 few NA TRBV29-1 TGCAGCGTTGGCCGGGGACTGTTCGAGACCCAGTACTTC CSVGRGLFETQYF
TRBJ2-5 NA TRBD1 TRBV6-2/TRBV6-3 TGTGCCAGCAGTTACATCGGACAGGGAACCCAGTACTTC CASSYIGQGTQYF
TRBJ1-5 many NA TRBV28 TGTGCCAGCAGTTTAGGGGTAATGGGCGAGAATCAGCCCCAGCATTTT CASSLGVMGENQPQHF
TRBJ2-3 NA NA TRBV6-2/TRBV6-3 TGTGCCAGCAGCGACTCAGCGGCCATCACAGATACGCAGTATTTT CASSDSAAITDTQYF